What follows describes a single T cell receptor beta chain. Its antigen is unidentified. The data were taken from a study of shared clonotypes between healthy human individuals. Findings of the study overall: The genetic and exposure-history diversity represented was limited by few donors. Generation probabilities were higher for clonotypes shared across all four sorted-subset donors than for unshared ones.

Germline V lookup: CDR1 SGHTS, CDR2 YDEGEE. The CDR3 spans 15 residues. V was shortened by 1 base and J by 0 bases, with 11 bases between the two germline ends. Running of the assay took place at deep level. Sorted subsets were amplified in replicate PCRs using 200 to 250 ng DNA, around 30,000 T cell genomes. Using immunoSEQ multiplex PCR, the repertoire was profiled, and TCRdb retains in-frame clones only, with some absent. The sample consists of under 200,000 clones, around 93% of them appearing once. Specimen: naive CD4+ T cells sorted from blood. Subset indicated: CD45RA+ positively selected. The chain is built from TRBV5-8 and TRBJ2-7; D is unresolved. The source of this sequence is a woman younger than 45 in good health. The CDR3 here is CASSLPGQVSYEQYF. The CDR3 coding sequence is TGTGCCAGCAGCTTGCCGGGTCAGGTCTCCTACGAGCAGTACTTC.